The 28 T cell receptor beta chains below all came from one sample that was sequenced in a study of CD8 T cells in ankylosing spondylitis. Study-level results: Blood of patients with ankylosing spondylitis appeared to be characterized by a TCR beta motif of fewer than 10 highly homologous variants.

Which antigens these TCRs recognize remains unknown. TCRdb re-derived calls from the 5' RACE reads in MiXCR, one entry per CDR3 protein. The repertoire has about 840,000 distinct CDR3 sequences, 12% of them found once; the top ten carry approximately 0.46%. The sequencing sample was made of blood, either unsorted or a sorted T cell fraction (not recorded which). These receptors were obtained from a male donor with ankylosing spondylitis.

The table lists this clonotype with a few counts. The chain couples TRBV20-1 to TRBJ2-7; possible D gene TRBD1, 6 bases. The CDR3 has 13 amino acids. Germline CDR1 is DFQATT and CDR2 is SNEGSKA (reference sequence). V was clipped by 6 bases and J by 2 bases, with 14 bases between them. CDR3 in amino acids: CSATPRQAYEQYF. For the CDR3, the DNA is TGCAGTGCCACCCCCCGACAGGCCTACGAGCAGTACTTC.

Only a few counts were recorded for this clonotype. The V call is TRBV10-2, the J call TRBJ1-6, with D hard to call. This CDR3 region has 16 residues. Deletions cut 5 bases from V and 0 bases from J, with 11 bases between. The germline CDR1 and CDR2 sequences are WSHSY and SAAADI. The CDR3 is CASSHPRSSYNSPLHF. In DNA form, the CDR3 reads TGCGCCAGCAGTCACCCGAGGAGCTCCTATAATTCACCCCTCCACTTT.

The chain is built from TRBV6-6 and TRBJ2-2; a possible D gene is TRBD1 (5 bases). The CDR3 loop spans 11 amino acids. Germline V lookup: CDR1 MNHNY, CDR2 SVGAGI (reference sequence). Trimming removed 7 bases from V and 5 bases from J, with 5 bases in between. CDR3 sequence: CASKGTGELFF. CDR3 sequence (DNA): TGTGCCAGCAAGGGGACCGGGGAGCTGTTTTTT.

This chain connects TRBV10-3 to TRBJ2-1, with TRBD1 identical over 7 bases. This CDR3 comprises 18 residues. V lost 7 bases to trimming and J lost 4 bases; unmatched junction nucleotides: 19. Germline lookup yields CDR1 ENHRY and CDR2 SYGVKD. In DNA, the CDR3 is TGTGCCATCACTCCGGGACAGACATTTCGACCGGCGTACAATGAGCAGTTCTTC. This sequence encodes CAITPGQTFRPAYNEQFF.

CDR3 amino acids: CSARSYGFSEAFF. The CDR3 DNA reads as TGCAGTGCTAGGTCGTATGGTTTCTCTGAAGCTTTCTTT. The gene calls are TRBV20-1 and TRBJ1-1; D unresolved. The CDR3 has 13 residues. CDR1 is DFQATT and CDR2 is SNEGSKA in the germline V gene (reference sequence). The V and J ends lost 3 bases and 6 bases respectively, with 14 bases between them.

The J gene is TRBJ1-5, the V gene TRBV4-3, with TRBD1 matching 10 bases. This CDR3 is built from 15 residues. CDR1 is LGHNA and CDR2 is YSLEER in the germline V gene. V shed 4 bases, J shed 5 bases, and the junction held 5 bases outside the gene matches. The CDR3 sequence is CASSRDRGLDQPQHF. CDR3 DNA: TGCGCCAGCAGCCGGGACAGGGGTCTAGATCAGCCCCAGCATTTT.

The DNA of the CDR3 is TGCAGTGTCACACAGGGGTACCAAGAGACCCAGTACTTC. Residues: CSVTQGYQETQYF. J is TRBJ2-5 and V is TRBV20-1, with TRBD1 matching 7 bases. CDR1 and CDR2 from the germline V gene are DFQATT and SNEGSKA (reference sequence). V was clipped by 7 bases and J by 0 bases; unmatched bases: 5. This CDR3 region has 13 residues.

With regard to this clonotype: The junction does not match germline at one end; this may be a read error. This sequence joins TRBV6-1 and TRBJ2-7, with D perhaps matching TRBD1 (7 bases). The length of the CDR3 is 15 residues. CDR1 and CDR2 from the germline V gene are MNHNS and SASEGT. This chain's CDR3 is CASSGPGQGGYKQYF. The CDR3, as DNA: TGTGCCAGCAGTGGCCCAGGCCAGGGGGGCTACAAGCAGTACTTC.

The chain carries TRBV12-3 or TRBV12-4 and TRBJ1-6; TRBD1 matches at 11 bases. The CDR3 runs 14 residues. J gave up 7 bases and V 6 bases, and 2 bases lay outside the gene matches. CDR3 DNA sequence: TGTGCCAGCAGGGGGACAGGGGGAAATTCACCCCTCCACTTT. Protein sequence: CASRGTGGNSPLHF.

The rearrangement uses TRBV6-5 and TRBJ2-7; 13 positions agree with TRBD2. V shed 4 bases and J 1 base; nucleotides not matched to a gene: 10. The length of the CDR3 is 18 residues. Germline-derived CDR1 and CDR2 are MNHEY and SVGAGI. The DNA of the CDR3 is TGTGCCAGCAGTTCGGGACTAGCGGGAACCTCCTATTCCTACGAGCAGTACTTC. Its protein product is CASSSGLAGTSYSYEQYF.

This clonotype was seen more than once but under ten times. The chain is built from TRBV20-1 and TRBJ2-7; the D call may be TRBD1 or TRBD2 (5 bases each). Trimming cost V 3 bases and J 9 bases, with 18 bases left between them. The CDR3 length is 13 residues. In germline, CDR1 is DFQATT, CDR2 SNEGSKA (reference sequence). CDR3 DNA: TGCAGTGCTAGTGGGTGGGGCAGGGACGGGCAGTACTTC. This sequence encodes CSASGWGRDGQYF.

In this sample, this clonotype turned up many times. This chain links TRBV20-1 with TRBJ1-6; D call uncertain. Trimming removed 0 bases at V and 9 bases at J, with 6 bases between. The length of the CDR3 is 12 residues. Germline CDR1 reads DFQATT; CDR2 reads SNEGSKA (reference sequence). The CDR3 sequence: CSARDRVSPLHF. Written as DNA, the CDR3 is TGCAGTGCTAGAGATCGGGTTTCACCCCTCCACTTT.

The rearrangement joins TRBV4-1 to TRBJ2-7, with D perhaps matching TRBD2 (5 bases). Germline V gene sequence: CDR1 MGHRA, CDR2 YSYEKL. The germline V and J ends were trimmed by 0 bases and 2 bases, with 11 bases remaining between them. The CDR3 is 15 residues long. CDR3 DNA sequence: TGCGCCAGCAGCCAAGATCCAGCGGATACCTACGAGCAGTACTTC. It yields the protein CASSQDPADTYEQYF.

This clonotype was counted between two and nine times. The chain uses TRBV20-1 and TRBJ2-2, with D maybe TRBD2 (6 bases). CDR3 length: 14 amino acids. Germline loops: CDR1 DFQATT, CDR2 SNEGSKA (reference sequence). V was shortened by 3 bases and J by 5 bases, with 13 bases between the two germline ends. CDR3 bases: TGCAGTGCTAGTTCGGGAGAAGGTACCGGGGAGCTGTTTTTT. Translation gives CSASSGEGTGELFF.

This chain links TRBV6-5 with TRBJ1-6, with D hard to call. Deletions cut 3 bases from V and 13 bases from J, with 13 bases between. This CDR3 spans 13 amino acids. Germline V CDR1 and CDR2: MNHEY, SVGAGI. The CDR3 sequence is CASSYMTGSPLHF. The CDR3 DNA is TGTGCCAGCAGTTATATGACGGGCTCGCCCCTCCACTTT.

This clonotype was detected only a few times. Its ends do not fully match the called genes, so a read error is possible. The rearrangement links TRBV28 to TRBJ2-7; 7 bases are shared with TRBD1. Germline loops: CDR1 MDHEN, CDR2 SYDVKM. The CDR3 consists of 14 residues. The DNA for the CDR3 is TGTGCCAGCATTTCTACAGGGGATTCCTACGAGCAGTACTTT. Its protein is CASISTGDSYEQYF. The variable domain in full, completed from reference TRBV28 and TRBJ2-7, reads DVKVTQSSRYLVKRTGEKVFLECVQDMDHENMFWYRQDPGLGLRLIYFSYDVKMKEKGDIPEGYSVSREKKERFSLILESASTNQTSMYLCASISTGDSYEQYFGPGTRLTVT.

This clonotype has ten or more counts. The V gene is TRBV29-1, the J gene TRBJ1-1; TRBD1 might be the D (5 bases). Trimming removed 6 bases at V and 11 bases at J, with 19 bases between. The CDR3 totals 12 residues. Per the germline V gene, CDR1 is SQVTM and CDR2 is ANQGSEA. The DNA for the CDR3 is TGCAGCGTGGGGGGAGGGCGCGTGGGTGCTTTCTTT. This encodes CSVGGGRVGAFF. The full variable domain, completed using reference TRBV29-1 and TRBJ1-1, is SAVISQKPSRDICQRGTSLTIQCQVDSQVTMMFWYRQQPGQSLTLIATANQGSEATYESGFVIDKFPISRPNLTFSTLTVSNMSPEDSSIYLCSVGGGRVGAFFGQGTRLTVV.

This chain links TRBV28 with TRBJ2-1; 7 bases map to TRBD1. Germline-derived CDR1 and CDR2 are MDHEN and SYDVKM. This CDR3 is 13 amino acids long. The junction had 16 bases not matched to a gene; V was cut back by 10 bases and J by 13 bases. The CDR3, as DNA: TGTGCCACCTCACTTCTCGACAGGGTTCATCAGTTCTTC. Translated: CATSLLDRVHQFF.

This clonotype was recorded a few times. The gene calls are TRBV20-1 and TRBJ2-3; D may match TRBD1 or TRBD2 (5 bases each). This CDR3 spans 17 amino acids. Germline values: CDR1 DFQATT, CDR2 SNEGSKA (reference sequence). V dropped 6 bases and J dropped 4 bases, with 26 bases sitting between them. The chain's CDR3 is CSASRPPPGVGPDTQYF. Here the CDR3 DNA reads TGCAGTGCCAGCCGCCCCCCGCCCGGGGTGGGGCCAGATACGCAGTATTTT.

The chain joins TRBV9 to TRBJ2-2, with D possibly matching TRBD1 (5 bases). In germline, CDR1 is SGDLS, CDR2 YYNGEE. The CDR3 spans 14 residues. V shed 4 bases and J shed 7 bases, with 14 bases lying between them. The CDR3 sequence is CASSPGISLGELFF. The CDR3 nucleotides are TGTGCCAGCAGCCCAGGGATCTCCCTCGGGGAGCTGTTTTTT.

V is TRBV20-1 and J is TRBJ2-3; the D is unclear. CDR1 and CDR2 from the germline V gene are DFQATT and SNEGSKA (reference sequence). CDR3 length: 15 amino acids. Trimming removed 6 bases at V and 0 bases at J, with 16 bases between. Here the CDR3 reads CSASILRLSTDTQYF. For the CDR3, the DNA is TGCAGTGCATCGATACTCCGACTCAGCACAGATACGCAGTATTTT.

The rearrangement links TRBV7-6 to TRBJ2-3, with 15 bases fitting TRBD2. CDR3 length: 16 residues. Trimming removed 5 bases from V and 11 bases from J; junction bases left unmatched: 11. Germline CDR1 reads SGHVS; CDR2 reads FNYEAQ. The DNA of the CDR3 is TGTGCCAGCAGCCAGGGACTAGCGGGAGGCCCAGGGGGGCAGTATTTT. Translation: CASSQGLAGGPGGQYF.

This clonotype appeared a few times. The rearrangement links TRBV12-3 or TRBV12-4 to TRBJ1-2; tentatively, D is TRBD1 (5 bases). The CDR3 extends over 12 amino acids. Trimming removed 7 bases from V and 5 bases from J, with 11 bases in between. DNA of the CDR3: TGTGCCAGCAAAATGGGGGAATATGGCTACACCTTC. Protein: CASKMGEYGYTF.

The chain combines TRBV6-1 with TRBJ2-3; D unresolved. V lost 7 bases and J 3 bases, leaving 11 bases between the germline ends. The CDR3 has 13 residues. The germline V gene has CDR1 MNHNS and CDR2 SASEGT. The DNA of the CDR3 is TGTGCCAGCATAAAAGGTGGTACAGATACGCAGTATTTT. Translation: CASIKGGTDTQYF.

This clonotype came up a few times. V is TRBV6-2 or TRBV6-3 and J is TRBJ2-5; tentative D call: TRBD2 (6 bases). The V gene lost 8 bases and the J gene lost 2 bases, with 9 bases spanning the gap. Germline V gene sequence: CDR1 MNHEY, CDR2 SVGEGT. The CDR3 contains 12 residues. The CDR3 spells CASAGQQETQYF. CDR3 bases: TGTGCCAGCGCGGGGCAGCAAGAGACCCAGTACTTC.

The V call is TRBV7-2, the J call TRBJ2-2, with unresolved D. The length of the CDR3 is 13 residues. V lost 5 bases and J lost 7, with 11 bases in between. Germline lookup yields CDR1 SGHTA and CDR2 FQGNSA. In DNA form, the CDR3 reads TGTGCCAGCAGCAGCCTGGAAGTCGGGGAGCTGTTTTTT. It yields the protein CASSSLEVGELFF.

This clonotype has just a few counts. The chain uses TRBV20-1 and TRBJ2-2; no reliable D call. The CDR3 is made up of 12 amino acids. V lost 0 bases and J 6 bases, leaving 5 bases between the germline ends. CDR1 and CDR2 (germline): DFQATT, SNEGSKA (reference sequence). Here the CDR3 DNA reads TGCAGTGCTAGAGAGGGTTCCGGGGAGCTGTTTTTT. Translating it yields CSAREGSGELFF.

At least ten counts were recorded for this clonotype. The chain employs TRBV20-1 and TRBJ2-3, with D unresolved. CDR3 length: 14 amino acids. Germline-derived CDR1 and CDR2 are DFQATT and SNEGSKA (reference sequence). Trimming cost V 3 bases and J 3 bases, with 13 bases left between them. In DNA, the CDR3 is TGCAGTGCTAGTCATCGAGCAAAGACAGATACGCAGTATTTT. The encoded protein is CSASHRAKTDTQYF.